The 14 T cell receptor beta chains presented below share a single source sample, sequenced in a study of cytomegalovirus exposure and HLA in healthy donors. 60 Vbeta and 13 Jbeta primers were used in PCR. Here immunoSEQ multiplex PCR was the method, and the copy in TCRdb shows in-frame clones only, minus some. The sample holds approximately 130,000 clones, 65% to 90% seen once. Sequenced material: PBMCs. The source of these receptors is a man aged 45-60 years in good health and CMV-seronegative.

Only one count was recorded for this clone. The CDR3 reads CASSSPSGAFQETQYF. CDR3 DNA sequence: TGTGCCAGCAGCTCCCCTAGCGGGGCATTCCAAGAGACCCAGTACTTC. The gene calls are TRBV7-8 and TRBJ2-5; 9 bases agree with TRBD2. The germline CDR1 and CDR2 sequences are SGHVS and FQNEAQ. The CDR3 runs to 16 residues. V gave up 4 bases and J gave up 1 base; unmatched junction bases: 7.

The rearrangement uses TRBV30 and TRBJ1-5; D uncertain. Germline CDR1 reads GTSNPN; CDR2 reads SVGIG (reference sequence). Trimming took off 5 bases at V and 6 bases at J, with 11 bases between the two ends. CDR3 length: 12 amino acids. CDR3 in amino acids: CAWATRGQPQHF. CDR3 in DNA: TGTGCCTGGGCGACCCGGGGTCAGCCCCAGCATTTT.

The gene calls are TRBV9 and TRBJ1-2; maybe TRBD1 (5 bases). This CDR3 is 14 amino acids long. V was clipped by 0 bases and J by 8 bases, with 14 bases between them. Germline V gene sequence: CDR1 SGDLS, CDR2 YYNGEE. The CDR3: CASSVAAGWSGYTF. The CDR3 bases are TGTGCCAGCAGCGTAGCGGCAGGGTGGAGCGGCTACACCTTC.

The rearrangement joins TRBV27 to TRBJ2-7; 11 bases line up with TRBD2. Germline lookup yields CDR1 MNHEY and CDR2 SMNVEV (reference sequence). The CDR3 is 15 amino acids. Germline trimming cut 3 bases from V and 1 base from J; bases unmatched to any gene: 2. In DNA, the CDR3 is TGTGCCAGCAGTTTCGGGACTAGCGGTTCCTACGAGCAGTACTTC. This translates into CASSFGTSGSYEQYF.

Concerning this clone: The conserved final phenylalanine or tryptophan is absent from the CDR3, which likely points to a read error. The chain combines TRBV2 with TRBJ2-3; unclear D gene. Trimming left V 1 base short and J 1 base short, with 3 bases between. The germline V gene encodes CDR1 SNHLY and CDR2 FYNNEI. This CDR3 spans 13 amino acids. This chain's CDR3 is CASSEVGTDTQYV. CDR3 DNA: TGTGCCAGCAGTGAAGTAGGCACAGATACGCAGTATGTT.

The chain carries TRBV7-9 and TRBJ2-7, with TRBD2 as a possible D gene (5 bases). CDR3 length: 15 residues. V lost 1 base and J 0 bases, leaving 10 bases between the germline ends. CDR1 and CDR2 from the germline V gene are SEHNR and FQNEAQ (reference sequence). The CDR3 sequence is CASSLGLASSYEQYF. The CDR3 region has the DNA TGTGCCAGCAGCTTAGGCCTAGCTAGCTCCTACGAGCAGTACTTC.

This sequence joins TRBV19 and TRBJ1-1; possible D gene TRBD1, 5 bases. The CDR3 contains 14 residues. V was cut by 7 bases and J by 4 bases, with 16 bases left in between. Germline V gene sequence: CDR1 LNHDA, CDR2 SQIVND (reference sequence). Here the CDR3 reads CASIRGAKGTEAFF. CDR3 DNA sequence: TGTGCCAGTATTAGGGGCGCGAAGGGCACTGAAGCTTTCTTT. The variable domain in full, with the rest retrieved from reference TRBV19 and TRBJ1-1, is DGGITQSPKYLFRKEGQNVTLSCEQNLNHDAMYWYRQDPGQGLRLIYYSQIVNDFQKGDIAEGYSVSREKKESFPLTVTSAQKNPTAFYLCASIRGAKGTEAFFGQGTRLTVV.

V gene TRBV2 combines with J gene TRBJ1-5; D is unresolved. Deletions cut 6 bases from V and 4 bases from J, with 16 bases between. Per germline, CDR1 SNHLY and CDR2 FYNNEI. This CDR3 spans 15 amino acids. The CDR3 bases are TGTGCCAGCAGCGAGGGATGGGGTAAGAATCAGCCCCAGCATTTT. It translates to CASSEGWGKNQPQHF. Complete variable domain (other parts from reference TRBV2 and TRBJ1-5): EPEVTQTPSHQVTQMGQEVILRCVPISNHLYFYWYRQILGQKVEFLVSFYNNEISEKSEIFDDQFSVERPDGSNFTLKIRSTKLEDSAMYFCASSEGWGKNQPQHFGDGTRLSIL.

A single count supports this clone. The chain is built from TRBV5-4 and TRBJ2-3; the match to TRBD2 covers 13 bases. The CDR3 totals 16 residues. The trim removed 6 bases at V and 4 bases at J, leaving 8 bases unmatched. Germline V lookup: CDR1 SGHNT, CDR2 YYREEE (reference sequence). CDR3 loop: CASTFRLAGGPDTQYF. The CDR3 DNA follows: TGTGCCAGCACCTTTAGACTAGCGGGGGGACCAGATACGCAGTATTTT.

The chain combines TRBV4-3 with TRBJ1-3; D gene ambiguous. V was cut by 0 bases and J by 4 bases, with 10 bases left in between. CDR3 length: 15 amino acids. Germline values: CDR1 LGHNA, CDR2 YSLEER. CDR3 amino acids: CASSQDHRGGNTIYF. Here the CDR3 DNA reads TGCGCCAGCAGCCAAGATCACCGGGGAGGAAACACCATATATTTT.

The rearrangement joins TRBV6-6 to TRBJ2-5; D is unclear. The end of the DNA is better explained by TRBJ2-7, so the J call may be wrong. CDR1 is MNHNY and CDR2 is SVGAGI in the germline V gene (reference sequence). The CDR3 loop spans 12 amino acids. Here the CDR3 DNA reads TGTGCCAGCAGCGTTAGTTCCTACGAGCAGTACTTC. The encoded protein is CASSVSSYEQYF.

The V and J genes are TRBV9 and TRBJ2-1, with 7 positions matching TRBD2. The germline V gene encodes CDR1 SGDLS and CDR2 YYNGEE. Trimming took 0 bases from V and 8 from J; bases not matched to a gene: 14. The CDR3 extends over 17 amino acids. CDR3 DNA sequence: TGTGCCAGCAGCGTAGGTCCCGGACGTGGGAGGGTGGATGAGCAGTTCTTC. Translated: CASSVGPGRGRVDEQFF.

In this sample, this clone turned up a few times. The rearrangement links TRBV27 to TRBJ2-7; possible D gene TRBD2, 5 bases. Per germline, CDR1 MNHEY and CDR2 SMNVEV (reference sequence). V dropped 7 bases and J dropped 4 bases, with 23 bases sitting between them. The length of the CDR3 is 16 residues. In DNA form, the CDR3 reads TGTGCCAGCACCCCAACCCCTCGGACCCGGAGGTACGAGCAGTACTTC. It specifies CASTPTPRTRRYEQYF.

Comment on this clone: This specimen includes other DNA sequences encoding the same CDR3. The rearrangement joins TRBV5-1 to TRBJ2-7; D gene ambiguous. This CDR3 region has 13 residues. V was clipped by 5 bases and J by 0 bases, with 9 bases between them. Germline V gene lookup returns CDR1 SGHRS and CDR2 YFSETQ. The CDR3 nucleotides read TGCGCCAGCAGTCCCGACAACTCCTACGAGCAGTACTTC. Protein: CASSPDNSYEQYF.